The 31 T cell receptor beta chains given below trace back to one sample, sequenced in a study of T cell repertoires in cytomegalovirus infection. TCRdb independently ran MiXCR on the reads; one entry per CDR3 protein. The sample consists of 490,000 or so distinct CDR3 sequences, around 11% of them appearing once. Sequenced sample: PBMCs. The source of these receptors is a human donor in good health (CMV status not recorded). Some clones in this sample may be carry-over from other donors' samples.

This clonotype has ten or more counts. The chain employs TRBV19 and TRBJ1-5; D is perhaps TRBD1 (6 bases). This CDR3 has 18 residues. Trimming took 9 bases from V and 0 from J, leaving 24 bases between them. Germline lookup yields CDR1 LNHDA and CDR2 SQIVND (reference sequence). The DNA of the CDR3 is TGTGCCAGCACACCCCGCCAGGGACACCTCTATAGCAATCAGCCCCAGCATTTT. Protein product: CASTPRQGHLYSNQPQHF.

This clonotype was observed many times. V and J are TRBV7-9 and TRBJ1-1; D possibly corresponds to TRBD1 (5 bases). V dropped 7 bases and J dropped 1 base, with 13 bases sitting between them. CDR3 length: 14 amino acids. The germline gives CDR1 SEHNR, CDR2 FQNEAQ (reference sequence). The CDR3, as DNA: TGTGCCAGCATCCGAGGGGAGGCGAACACTGAAGCTTTCTTT. Residues: CASIRGEANTEAFF. The full variable domain, completed using reference TRBV7-9 and TRBJ1-1, is DTGVSQNPRHKITKRGQNVTFRCDPISEHNRLYWYRQTLGQGPEFLTYFQNEAQLEKSRLLSDRFSAERPKGSFSTLEIQRTEQGDSAMYLCASIRGEANTEAFFGQGTRLTVV.

This clonotype was seen ten or more times. The rearrangement uses TRBV29-1 and TRBJ2-2, with TRBD2 identical over 15 bases. After removal of 5 bases from V and 6 bases from J, the junction contained 4 bases not matched to a gene. The CDR3 covers 15 residues. Germline V gives CDR1 SQVTM, CDR2 ANQGSEA. CDR3 DNA: TGCAGCGTTCCCCGGACTAGCGGGAGGGCCGGGGAGCTGTTTTTT. It translates to CSVPRTSGRAGELFF.

This clonotype has more than one count but fewer than ten. The J gene is TRBJ2-1, the V gene TRBV20-1; 8 bases align to TRBD2. Germline trimming cut 0 bases from V and 8 bases from J; bases unmatched to any gene: 12. In germline, CDR1 is DFQATT, CDR2 SNEGSKA (reference sequence). This CDR3 has 16 residues. Here the CDR3 reads CSARDLRGERGDEQFF. CDR3 DNA sequence: TGCAGTGCTAGAGATTTGCGGGGGGAAAGGGGGGATGAGCAGTTCTTC.

The table lists this clonotype with many counts. V and J are TRBV4-1 and TRBJ2-3; D possibly corresponds to TRBD2 (6 bases). This CDR3 comprises 14 residues. With 1 base removed from V and 3 bases from J, the gap between germline ends came to 8 bases. Germline CDR1 MGHRA, CDR2 YSYEKL. CDR3 nucleotide sequence: TGCGCCAGCAGCCAAGGACTAGGAACAGATACGCAGTATTTT. Translating it yields CASSQGLGTDTQYF.

This rearrangement joins TRBV6-2 or TRBV6-3 to TRBJ1-1; D remains ambiguous. V lost 9 bases and J lost 2, with 13 bases in between. Germline CDR1 MNHEY, CDR2 SVGEGT. The CDR3 has 13 residues. CDR3 bases: TGTGCCAGTAAGCTTACAGCTAACACTGAAGCTTTCTTT. Protein product: CASKLTANTEAFF.

This clonotype occurred many times. The chain uses TRBV20-1 and TRBJ2-2, with D tentatively TRBD2 (6 bases). CDR3 length equals 15 residues. Germline V lookup: CDR1 DFQATT, CDR2 SNEGSKA (reference sequence). The ends were cut back, 4 bases at V and 0 bases at J, with 12 bases in the middle. The CDR3 reads CSAMVSGANTGELFF. As DNA, the CDR3 is TGCAGTGCTATGGTTAGCGGAGCGAACACCGGGGAGCTGTTTTTT.

The table lists this clonotype with many counts. Here the CDR3 reads CSARTSGLTDTQYF. The CDR3 DNA sequence: TGCAGTGCTAGAACTAGCGGACTCACAGATACGCAGTATTTT. This chain connects TRBV20-1 to TRBJ2-3; 8 positions agree with TRBD2. This CDR3 has 14 residues. With V trimmed by 2 bases and J by 2 bases, 3 bases remained unmatched. Germline values: CDR1 DFQATT, CDR2 SNEGSKA (reference sequence).

This clonotype was seen repeatedly, ten times or more. The V gene is TRBV11-2, the J gene TRBJ2-5; D is unclear. The CDR3 runs 13 residues. Trimming took 4 bases from V and 5 from J, leaving 11 bases between them. Per germline, CDR1 SGHAT and CDR2 FQNNGV. The CDR3 DNA follows: TGTGCCAGCAGCTCGACCCCTGGGGAGACCCAGTACTTC. Translation gives CASSSTPGETQYF.

This clonotype was observed many times. The CDR3 region has the DNA TGCAGTGGACGGGACAGGGGAGCAGGGGAGCTGTTTTTT. It encodes CSGRDRGAGELFF. V and J are TRBV20-1 and TRBJ2-2; 10 nucleotides match TRBD1. Germline CDR1 DFQATT, CDR2 SNEGSKA (reference sequence). The CDR3 length is 13 residues. With V trimmed by 7 bases and J by 8 bases, 7 bases remained unmatched.

This clonotype showed up many times. The chain carries TRBV7-9 and TRBJ2-7, with D hard to call. CDR1 is SEHNR and CDR2 is FQNEAQ in the germline V gene (reference sequence). The CDR3 sequence is 16 residues long. The germline V and J ends were trimmed by 1 base and 2 bases, with 15 bases remaining between them. The CDR3 loop reads CASSLGNRDLTYEQYF. CDR3 coding DNA: TGTGCCAGCAGCTTAGGCAATAGGGATTTAACCTACGAGCAGTACTTC.

The CDR3 nucleotides are TGTGCCAGCAGTTTATTCAAGGGTCCCAATGAGCAGTTCTTC. It codes for CASSLFKGPNEQFF. This chain uses TRBV27 with TRBJ2-1; D remains unclear. This CDR3 contains 14 residues. Between the trimmed V and J ends, which lost 1 base and 6 bases, there was a span of 10 bases. Germline loops: CDR1 MNHEY, CDR2 SMNVEV (reference sequence).

This clonotype was detected many times. The chain combines TRBV20-1 with TRBJ2-7; a possible D gene is TRBD1 (6 bases). The CDR3 extends over 15 amino acids. Between the trimmed V and J ends, which lost 4 bases and 2 bases, there was a span of 18 bases. The germline V gene encodes CDR1 DFQATT and CDR2 SNEGSKA (reference sequence). The CDR3: CSAISLPGQPYEQYF. CDR3 sequence (DNA): TGCAGTGCTATATCGCTCCCGGGACAACCCTACGAGCAGTACTTC.

This chain connects TRBV6-2 or TRBV6-3 to TRBJ2-3, with 8 bases that match TRBD1. V shed 2 bases and J 1 base; nucleotides not matched to a gene: 5. CDR3 length equals 16 residues. Germline CDR1 MNHEY, CDR2 SVGEGT. Here the CDR3 reads CASSYGVTGGTDTQYF. The CDR3 coding sequence is TGTGCCAGCAGTTACGGTGTGACAGGGGGCACAGATACGCAGTATTTT.

This clonotype was detected ten times or more. This chain links TRBV19 with TRBJ1-5; 11 nucleotides line up with TRBD1. CDR1 is LNHDA, CDR2 SQIVND, per germline (reference sequence). The CDR3 spans 16 residues. The trim removed 5 bases at V and 2 bases at J, leaving 5 bases unmatched. CDR3 sequence (DNA): TGTGCCAGTAGTTCGGACAGGGGGCGAGGCAATCAGCCCCAGCATTTT. Its protein product is CASSSDRGRGNQPQHF.

V usage is TRBV5-1 and J usage is TRBJ2-1; 8 positions agree with TRBD2. CDR3 length: 16 amino acids. V gave up 2 bases and J gave up 9 bases; unmatched junction bases: 13. Germline CDR1 and CDR2: SGHRS and YFSETQ. The CDR3 sequence is CASSLQISGTNTEQFF. CDR3 nucleotides: TGCGCCAGCAGCTTACAAATTAGCGGGACGAATACTGAGCAGTTCTTC.

This chain links TRBV12-3 or TRBV12-4 with TRBJ2-7; 11 bases agree with TRBD1. The length of the CDR3 is 17 residues. V dropped 4 bases and J dropped 0; count of bases not matched to a gene: 8. CDR3 bases: TGTGCCAGCAGTTCCTCCTGGGACAGGGGGTTCTCCTACGAGCAGTACTTC. Protein product: CASSSSWDRGFSYEQYF.

This clonotype appeared many times. This chain connects TRBV7-2 to TRBJ2-7, with 11 bases identical to TRBD2. The germline V gene has CDR1 SGHTA and CDR2 FQGNSA. The J segment lost 3 bases and the V segment lost 5 bases, leaving 6 bases of the junction unmatched. CDR3 length: 15 amino acids. CDR3 amino acids: CASSLSGGGNYEQYF. CDR3 sequence (DNA): TGTGCCAGCAGCCTTAGCGGGGGGGGGAACTACGAGCAGTACTTC.

This clonotype was observed at least ten times. J is TRBJ2-7 and V is TRBV4-1; 10 bases are shared with TRBD2. Germline CDR1 is MGHRA and CDR2 is YSYEKL. The CDR3 runs to 15 residues. Unmatched junction bases numbered 4, after V lost 2 bases and J lost 3 bases. The CDR3 reads CASSQTLAGLYEQYF. DNA of the CDR3: TGCGCCAGCAGCCAAACACTAGCGGGACTCTACGAGCAGTACTTC.

This clonotype was seen only a few times. The chain employs TRBV28 and TRBJ2-1, with TRBD2 as a possible D gene (6 bases). The CDR3 contains 13 residues. Trimming stripped 5 bases from V and 15 bases from J, with 20 bases between. Germline V gene data show CDR1 as MDHEN and CDR2 as SYDVKM. In DNA form, the CDR3 reads TGTGCCAGCAGTGGGGGAGGAGAGCGGGTGGCGTTCTTC. Amino acids: CASSGGGERVAFF.

This clonotype has at least ten counts. The chain employs TRBV7-9 and TRBJ2-7; TRBD1 agrees at 10 bases. CDR1 is SEHNR and CDR2 is FQNEAQ in the germline V gene (reference sequence). This CDR3 has 15 residues. Unmatched junction bases numbered 6, after V lost 5 bases and J lost 2 bases. CDR3 loop: CASSPDGTGAYEQYF. CDR3 sequence (DNA): TGTGCCAGCAGCCCAGATGGGACAGGGGCCTACGAGCAGTACTTC.

This clonotype was seen a few times. The chain uses TRBV5-1 and TRBJ2-1, with 9 bases identical to TRBD1. This CDR3 has 15 amino acids. Germline assignment: CDR1 SGHRS and CDR2 YFSETQ. Trimming removed 4 bases from V and 4 bases from J; junction bases left unmatched: 6. The CDR3 DNA is TGCGCCAGCAGCGTGGGACAGGGTGATTACAATGAGCAGTTCTTC. Its translation: CASSVGQGDYNEQFF.

Only a few counts were recorded for this clonotype. The chain links TRBV20-1 to TRBJ2-1; no firm D call. The CDR3 has 14 residues. The V and J ends lost 5 bases and 0 bases respectively, with 11 bases between them. Germline CDR1 DFQATT, CDR2 SNEGSKA (reference sequence). The DNA for the CDR3 is TGCAGTGCTCCCTCTCGTAGCTCCTACAATGAGCAGTTCTTC. It yields the protein CSAPSRSSYNEQFF.

This clonotype was counted at least ten times. The chain recombines TRBV7-2 with TRBJ2-3; 12 bases match TRBD2. Germline V gene data show CDR1 as SGHTA and CDR2 as FQGNSA. Trimming at V came to 5 bases and at J to 5 bases, leaving 5 bases not matched to a gene. This CDR3 has 15 residues. This CDR3 is CASSQVTSGRDTQYF. The CDR3 DNA sequence: TGTGCCAGCAGCCAAGTGACTAGCGGGAGAGATACGCAGTATTTT.

This clonotype was counted ten times or more. The genes are TRBV12-3 or TRBV12-4 and TRBJ2-5, with 9 bases lining up with TRBD2. The CDR3 length is 15 residues. The V and J ends lost 5 bases and 2 bases, in that order; junction bases with no gene match: 6. CDR3 loop: CASSPGLAYQETQYF. The CDR3 DNA reads as TGTGCCAGCAGTCCTGGACTAGCGTATCAAGAGACCCAGTACTTC.

This clonotype was counted between two and nine times. The rearrangement joins TRBV28 to TRBJ2-3, with D unclear. The CDR3 is 16 residues long. Trimming pared 3 bases from V and 0 bases from J, leaving 13 bases between. Germline CDR1 is MDHEN and CDR2 is SYDVKM. The CDR3 DNA sequence: TGTGCCAGCAGTTTGGAGTTGAGGACCAGCACAGATACGCAGTATTTT. It encodes CASSLELRTSTDTQYF. Full variable domain (outside the CDR3, taken from reference TRBV28 and TRBJ2-3): DVKVTQSSRYLVKRTGEKVFLECVQDMDHENMFWYRQDPGLGLRLIYFSYDVKMKEKGDIPEGYSVSREKKERFSLILESASTNQTSMYLCASSLELRTSTDTQYFGPGTRLTVL.

In this sample, this clonotype turned up a few times. The J gene is TRBJ1-1, the V gene TRBV15; D ambiguous. Germline CDR1 LNHNV, CDR2 YYDKDF (reference sequence). V was shortened by 3 bases and J by 3 bases, with 8 bases between the two germline ends. The CDR3 totals 13 residues. The CDR3 nucleotides read TGTGCCACCAGCAGGAACCGGGACACTGAAGCTTTCTTT. This gives the protein CATSRNRDTEAFF.

This clonotype has only a few counts. This chain joins TRBV15 and TRBJ1-2, with D possibly matching TRBD1 (5 bases). This CDR3 has 13 residues. Germline CDR1 LNHNV, CDR2 YYDKDF (reference sequence). Between the trimmed V and J ends, which lost 8 bases and 2 bases, there was a span of 12 bases. This CDR3 is CATGDGPNYGYTF. DNA of the CDR3: TGTGCCACCGGGGACGGACCCAACTATGGCTACACCTTC. Using reference TRBV15 and TRBJ1-2 for the parts outside the CDR3, the full variable domain is DAMVIQNPRYQVTQFGKPVTLSCSQTLNHNVMYWYQQKSSQAPKLLFHYYDKDFNNEADTPDNFQSRRPNTSFCFLDIRSPGLGDTAMYLCATGDGPNYGYTFGSGTRLTVV.

This clonotype was seen ten or more times. V and J are TRBV6-5 and TRBJ2-7; 8 bases fit TRBD2. This CDR3 contains 13 residues. Germline V CDR1 and CDR2: MNHEY, SVGAGI. With 10 bases clipped from V and 2 bases from J, the junction kept 7 bases outside the gene matches. The DNA for the CDR3 is TGTGCCACCTCGGGTAGCGGGACCTACGAGCAGTACTTC. It translates to CATSGSGTYEQYF.

J is TRBJ1-6 and V is TRBV27; the D is unclear. The germline V gene has CDR1 MNHEY and CDR2 SMNVEV (reference sequence). The ends were cut back, 6 bases at V and 0 bases at J, with 21 bases in the middle. This CDR3 spans 19 amino acids. CDR3 DNA: TGTGCCAGCAGCCTCCGTAGGGTTCCAGAGAGCTCCTATAATTCACCCCTCCACTTT. It specifies CASSLRRVPESSYNSPLHF.

At least ten counts were recorded for this clonotype. The rearrangement joins TRBV7-8 to TRBJ2-7; unclear D gene. CDR3 length: 12 amino acids. The germline V gene encodes CDR1 SGHVS and CDR2 FQNEAQ. The V and J ends lost 0 bases and 5 bases respectively, with 5 bases between them. CDR3 sequence: CASSLAKDEQYF. The CDR3 DNA sequence: TGTGCCAGCAGCTTAGCGAAGGACGAGCAGTACTTC.